The sequence of this TCR beta chain was determined in a study of T cells after yellow fever vaccination. TCRdb ran MiXCR on the 5' RACE reads and lists one entry per CDR3 protein. The repertoire holds hundreds of thousands of distinct CDR3 sequences, with around an eighth as singletons. This clonotype was seen many times. Antigen specificity is unknown. Findings and limits, study-wide: Abundant clonotypes from the bulk population could contaminate FACS-sorted repertoires.

CDR1 is SQVTM and CDR2 is ANQGSEA in the germline V gene. The CDR3 contains 17 residues. V lost 1 base to trimming and J lost 2 bases, with 18 bases between them. Sample: PBMCs, taken on the day of the yellow fever booster vaccination. The receptor comes from a man aged 25-45 years who received the YFV17D yellow fever vaccine. V and J are TRBV29-1 and TRBJ2-1; D unresolved. The CDR3 DNA sequence: TGCAGCGTTGAAGGCTCCCCCGGAGCCCCCACCTACAATGAGCAGTTCTTC. This encodes CSVEGSPGAPTYNEQFF.